This T cell receptor beta chain originates from a study of blood T cell repertoires in COVID-19. The CDR3 extends over 14 amino acids. Deletions cut 5 bases from V and 0 bases from J, with 9 bases between. CDR1 and CDR2 from the germline V gene are LGHNA and YNFKEQ. Under the authors' procedure: Reference gene primers were amplified, and this amplification served to estimate nucleated cell counts. Using immunoSEQ multiplex PCR, the repertoire was profiled, and TCRdb retains in-frame clones only, with some absent. V and J calls and clone size are as listed in that table; D and trimming were resolved from the DNA. This table holds 150,000 to 200,000 clones, roughly 76% found once.

This rearrangement joins TRBV4-2 to TRBJ2-3; tentative D call: TRBD1 (5 bases). The sequenced sample was peripheral blood. This TCR came from a woman older than 75 with COVID-19, enrolled during active disease. The CDR3, as DNA: TGTGCCAGCAGCGGGGCGGCTAGCACAGATACGCAGTATTTT. This codes for CASSGAASTDTQYF.